Included here is one T cell receptor beta chain sequence, with context. Amplification used 60 Vbeta primers and 13 Jbeta primers. Produced via immunoSEQ multiplex PCR; TCRdb's table is partial and in-frame only. The sample comprises 150,000 or so clones, about 74% of which are singletons, and around an eighth rests with the top ten. This sample is part of a study of cytomegalovirus exposure and HLA in healthy donors. This sequence was found in a man aged 35-49 years in good health and CMV-seropositive. Sequencing used PBMCs.

CDR3 DNA sequence: TGTGCCAGCAGCTTAGCGCCGACTAGCGGGAACACCGGGGAGCTGTTTTTT. It encodes CASSLAPTSGNTGELFF. The chain uses TRBV7-9 and TRBJ2-2; 9 positions match TRBD2. J gave up 1 base and V 0 bases, and 3 bases lay outside the gene matches. Germline-derived CDR1 and CDR2 are SEHNR and FQNEAQ (reference sequence). This CDR3 region has 17 residues. Drawing the rest from reference TRBV7-9 and TRBJ2-2, the complete variable domain is DTGVSQNPRHKITKRGQNVTFRCDPISEHNRLYWYRQTLGQGPEFLTYFQNEAQLEKSRLLSDRFSAERPKGSFSTLEIQRTEQGDSAMYLCASSLAPTSGNTGELFFGEGSRLTVL.